This T cell receptor beta chain is drawn from a study of cytomegalovirus exposure and HLA in healthy donors. About this clone itself: Its antigen is unknown.

The CDR3 spans 14 residues. Looked up from germline, CDR1 is MNHEY and CDR2 is SVGAGI. V lost 3 bases to trimming and J lost 8 bases, with 13 bases between them. Both 60 Vbeta primers and 13 Jbeta primers went into the PCR. Libraries were prepared by immunoSEQ multiplex PCR; TCRdb keeps only in-frame clonotypes and omits some of them. The sample totals fewer than 95,000 clones. Study-wide results and limits: In a later analysis, a missense DCLRE1C variant was linked to TCR beta V- and J-gene trimming. The study put 150 to 200 TCR beta chains on its list as cytomegalovirus-associated.

Sequencing was done on a sample of PBMCs. The chain recombines TRBV6-5 with TRBJ1-4; perhaps TRBD1 as D (6 bases). The receptor was isolated from a woman between 40 and 50 years old in good health and CMV-seropositive. The CDR3 region has the DNA TGTGCCAGCAGTTATGGGACATCGGGGGAAAAACTGTTTTTT. Encoded protein: CASSYGTSGEKLFF.